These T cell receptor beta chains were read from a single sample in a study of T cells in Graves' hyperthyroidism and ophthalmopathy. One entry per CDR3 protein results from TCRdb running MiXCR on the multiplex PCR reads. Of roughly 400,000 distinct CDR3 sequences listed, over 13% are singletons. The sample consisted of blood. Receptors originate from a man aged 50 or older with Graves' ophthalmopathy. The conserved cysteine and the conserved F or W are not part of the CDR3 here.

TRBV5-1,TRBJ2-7,ASSFGTGFYEQY
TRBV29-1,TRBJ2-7,SVLLTSGSDEQY
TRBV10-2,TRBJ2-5,ASSDVDRGPETQY
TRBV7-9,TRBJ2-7,ASSPGLYEQY
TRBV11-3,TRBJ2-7,ASSLEGTRRNEQY
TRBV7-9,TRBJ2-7,ASSTRDPTYEQY
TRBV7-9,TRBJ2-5,ASSLGDIFQETQY
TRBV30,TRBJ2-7,AWKRLATYEQY
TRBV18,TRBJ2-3,ASSPQVQGAGTDTQY
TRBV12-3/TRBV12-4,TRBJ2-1,ASSSHSGGSYNEQF
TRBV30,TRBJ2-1,AWSVFRGGQF
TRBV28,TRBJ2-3,ASSGLSNTDTQY
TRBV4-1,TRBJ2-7,ASSQRLAGGPFNQYEQY
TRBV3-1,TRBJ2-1,ASSQTGSRGNEQF
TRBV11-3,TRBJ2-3,ASSPTGIRTDTQY
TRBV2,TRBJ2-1,ASSDRTSGTYNEQF
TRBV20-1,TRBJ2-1,SAKLIAGGEQF
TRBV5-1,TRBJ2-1,ASSPRATGRGNNEQF
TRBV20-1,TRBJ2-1,SASLGHDEQF
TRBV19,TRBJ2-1,ASSTLIYNEQF
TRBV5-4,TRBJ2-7,ASSAAAGEGEQY
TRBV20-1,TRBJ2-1,SARSGRGRLDNEQF
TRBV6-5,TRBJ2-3,ASSYSGLAGITNTQY
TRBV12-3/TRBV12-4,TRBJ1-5,ASRLVGGTGNQPQH
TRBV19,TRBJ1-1,ASSIESRSTEAF
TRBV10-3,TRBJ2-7,AIRNNAQSYEQY
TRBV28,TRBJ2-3,ASQQSKLESDLYTDTQY
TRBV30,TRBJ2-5,AVGEETQY
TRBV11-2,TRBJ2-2,ASSPTVGDTGELF
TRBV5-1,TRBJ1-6,ASRDGGLSPLH
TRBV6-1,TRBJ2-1,ASSAPGDRGQRENSYNEQF
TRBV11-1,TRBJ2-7,ASSRRGLASYEQY